Listed here are 9 T cell receptor beta chains from one sample, sequenced in a study of shared T cell receptors in the human thymus. The data were produced by immunoSEQ multiplex PCR, yet TCRdb's version contains in-frame clones alone and is incomplete. The table shows 500,000 to 850,000 clones, with about 90% occurring only once. These records were also assigned to another study, of human thymus T cells.

The sequencing sample was made of thymocytes. These receptors were taken from a boy younger than two with a congenital heart defect.

This clone was counted a few times. The chain combines TRBV5-1 with TRBJ1-3; a possible D gene is TRBD1 (5 bases). This CDR3 has 15 amino acids. CDR1 and CDR2 from the germline V gene are SGHRS and YFSETQ. V was clipped by 4 bases and J by 0 bases, with 11 bases between them. CDR3 sequence: CASSEIGGSGNTIYF. CDR3 nucleotides: TGCGCCAGCAGCGAAATCGGGGGCTCTGGAAACACCATATATTTT.

This chain links TRBV4-3 with TRBJ1-1; 8 positions agree with TRBD1. This CDR3 contains 14 residues. The germline V gene has CDR1 LGHNA and CDR2 YSLEER. V lost 3 bases to trimming and J lost 4 bases; unmatched junction nucleotides: 4. The CDR3, as DNA: TGCGCCAGCAGCCACCAACAGGGGGGCACTGAAGCTTTCTTT. Protein sequence: CASSHQQGGTEAFF.

The genes are TRBV2 and TRBJ1-2; D is ambiguous. Looked up from germline, CDR1 is SNHLY and CDR2 is FYNNEI. This CDR3 comprises 16 residues. The germline V and J ends were trimmed by 9 bases and 0 bases, with 20 bases remaining between them. CDR3 residues: CARTSDIKTPNYGYTF. For the CDR3, the DNA is TGTGCCAGAACATCAGACATCAAAACACCTAACTATGGCTACACCTTC.

The J gene is TRBJ2-1, the V gene TRBV18; a possible D gene is TRBD1 (5 bases). This CDR3 is 15 amino acids long. Germline V gives CDR1 KGHSH, CDR2 LQKENI. V was trimmed by 3 bases and J by 2 bases, leaving 11 bases between them. The chain's CDR3 is CASSPGHPTYNEQFF. The CDR3, as DNA: TGTGCCAGCTCACCCGGACACCCCACCTACAATGAGCAGTTCTTC.

V gene TRBV11-2 combines with J gene TRBJ1-1, with 10 nucleotides matching TRBD1. Trimming cost V 1 base and J 0 bases; bases outside gene matches: 8. The V gene's germline CDR1 is SGHAT and CDR2 FQNNGV. The length of the CDR3 is 18 residues. The CDR3 nucleotides are TGTGCCAGCAGCTTAGTCGTGGTGACAGGGGGCTTGAACACTGAAGCTTTCTTT. Its translation: CASSLVVVTGGLNTEAFF.

The chain employs TRBV29-1 and TRBJ1-1, with 7 positions matching TRBD1. V dropped 5 bases and J dropped 5; count of bases not matched to a gene: 17. Germline V gives CDR1 SQVTM, CDR2 ANQGSEA. This CDR3 contains 16 residues. CDR3 loop: CSVPTGEDKVGTEAFF. The CDR3 DNA follows: TGCAGCGTTCCTACAGGGGAAGACAAAGTAGGGACTGAAGCTTTCTTT. The whole variable domain, filled in from reference TRBV29-1 and TRBJ1-1, reads SAVISQKPSRDICQRGTSLTIQCQVDSQVTMMFWYRQQPGQSLTLIATANQGSEATYESGFVIDKFPISRPNLTFSTLTVSNMSPEDSSIYLCSVPTGEDKVGTEAFFGQGTRLTVV.

The chain combines TRBV9 with TRBJ2-6; D gene uncertain. Germline V gene lookup returns CDR1 SGDLS and CDR2 YYNGEE. This CDR3 is 16 amino acids long. V lost 4 bases to trimming and J lost 2 bases, with 13 bases between them. CDR3 residues: CASSSRGQPGANVLTF. DNA of the CDR3: TGTGCCAGCAGCTCAAGAGGCCAGCCTGGGGCCAACGTCCTGACTTTC.

The rearrangement links TRBV7-6 to TRBJ2-3, with 10 bases aligning to TRBD1. Looked up from germline, CDR1 is SGHVS and CDR2 is FNYEAQ. V lost 5 bases, J lost 2 bases, and 13 bases stayed unmatched. This CDR3 is 18 amino acids long. The CDR3 spells CASSPRDRGLSDTDTQYF. The CDR3 DNA sequence: TGTGCCAGCAGCCCCCGGGACAGGGGTCTCTCAGACACAGATACGCAGTATTTT.

The chain combines TRBV13 with TRBJ1-2; no definite D call. The germline V gene encodes CDR1 PRHDT and CDR2 FYEKMQ (reference sequence). The ends were cut back, 4 bases at V and 7 bases at J, with 10 bases in the middle. The CDR3 covers 12 residues. This chain's CDR3 is CASSSGVVGYTF. The CDR3 DNA is TGTGCCAGCAGCTCCGGGGTCGTTGGCTACACCTTC.